Presented here are 3 T cell receptor beta chains from one specimen sequenced in a study of Graves' ophthalmopathy and Graves' hyperthyroidism. The authors amplified TCR beta CDR3 regions from RNA transcripts. RT-PCR was first run with HTBI primers, then multiplex PCR in a second round. TCRdb recomputed calls from the multiplex PCR reads with MiXCR, one row per CDR3 protein. The table records roughly 400,000 distinct CDR3 sequences, 17% of them present only once. Sequencing was done on a sample of peripheral blood. The source is an adult woman with stable Graves' hyperthyroidism.

CDR3 region: CASSQDFGQIAKNIQYF. The CDR3 coding sequence is TGTGCCAGCAGCCAAGATTTCGGACAGATAGCCAAAAACATTCAGTACTTC. V usage is TRBV3-1 and J usage is TRBJ2-4, with D perhaps TRBD1 (6 bases). Germline values: CDR1 LGHDT, CDR2 YNNKEL (reference sequence). This CDR3 has 17 residues. The V gene lost 0 bases and the J gene lost 0 bases, with 12 bases spanning the gap.

Many counts were recorded for this clonotype. The gene calls are TRBV27 and TRBJ1-1; possibly TRBD1 for D (6 bases). There are 16 residues in the CDR3. Germline V gives CDR1 MNHEY, CDR2 SMNVEV (reference sequence). Between the trimmed V and J ends, which lost 3 bases and 4 bases, there was a span of 18 bases. The CDR3 sequence: CASSLGPRGGPTEAFF. The CDR3 bases are TGTGCCAGCAGTTTGGGCCCACGGGGGGGCCCCACTGAAGCTTTCTTT.

This clonotype was seen many times. This rearrangement joins TRBV12-3 or TRBV12-4 to TRBJ1-2; no clear D gene. This CDR3 comprises 16 residues. V was clipped by 1 base and J by 4 bases, with 16 bases between them. In nucleotides, the CDR3 is TGTGCCAGCAGTTTAGGCGACCGCCGCCCCAGCTATGGCTACACCTTC. This encodes CASSLGDRRPSYGYTF.